The 20 T cell receptor beta chains in this list originate from one sample, sequenced in a study of blood T cell repertoires in COVID-19. Repertoires were generated with immunoSEQ multiplex PCR, while TCRdb's copy carries only in-frame clones and drops some. The sample lists fewer than 300,000 clones; 80% to 90% were seen once. The sequenced sample was PBMCs or T cells enriched from blood (not recorded which). The receptors were gathered from a man aged 40-50 years who had recovered from COVID-19.

The chain recombines TRBV2 with TRBJ1-1; D call uncertain. Germline V CDR1 and CDR2: SNHLY, FYNNEI. Trimming shortened V by 5 bases and J by 0 bases, and 7 bases separated the two germline ends. The CDR3 length is 13 residues. CDR3 in DNA: TGTGCCAGCAGTAAAAACATGAACACTGAAGCTTTCTTT. It specifies CASSKNMNTEAFF.

The V and J genes are TRBV7-9 and TRBJ1-4; D not resolved. CDR1 is SEHNR, CDR2 FQNEAQ, per germline (reference sequence). V dropped 4 bases and J dropped 0 bases, with 12 bases sitting between them. The CDR3 is 16 amino acids. The CDR3 reads CASSSYRSATNEKLFF. Written as DNA, the CDR3 is TGTGCCAGCAGCTCCTACCGGTCGGCAACTAATGAAAAACTGTTTTTT.

The chain joins TRBV7-9 to TRBJ1-2; no reliable D call. The V gene's germline CDR1 is SEHNR and CDR2 FQNEAQ (reference sequence). This CDR3 contains 14 residues. The V gene lost 2 bases and the J gene lost 4 bases, with 11 bases spanning the gap. The CDR3 region is CASSLRSGGYGYTF. The CDR3 DNA sequence: TGTGCCAGCAGCTTAAGATCGGGAGGCTATGGCTACACCTTC.

The V gene is TRBV11-3, the J gene TRBJ1-3; no clear D. V was shortened by 5 bases and J by 0 bases, with 11 bases between the two germline ends. This CDR3 region has 15 residues. Germline-derived CDR1 and CDR2 are SGHNT and YENEEA. Written as DNA, the CDR3 is TGTGCCAGCAGCCAGGAAGTTTCCTCTGGAAACACCATATATTTT. Translated: CASSQEVSSGNTIYF.

The rearrangement joins TRBV12-5 to TRBJ2-3, with TRBD2 matching over 10 bases. Trimming removed 3 bases from V and 2 bases from J; junction bases left unmatched: 14. There are 19 residues in the CDR3. Germline V gene data show CDR1 as LGHNT and CDR2 as FRNRAP. CDR3 loop: CASGFPPGAGGEDTDTQYF. In DNA, the CDR3 is TGTGCTAGTGGTTTTCCCCCGGGAGCGGGAGGGGAGGACACAGATACGCAGTATTTT.

This clone has just one count. The CDR3 loop is CASSPMGGANTGELFF. DNA for the CDR3: TGTGCCAGCTCACCAATGGGGGGAGCGAACACCGGGGAGCTGTTTTTT. J is TRBJ2-2 and V is TRBV18, with TRBD2 as a possible D gene (6 bases). Per germline, CDR1 KGHSH and CDR2 LQKENI. This CDR3 comprises 16 residues. The V end lost 2 bases, the J end lost 0 bases, and 10 bases lay between the germline ends. The complete variable domain, with remaining parts taken from reference TRBV18 and TRBJ2-2, reads NAGVMQNPRHLVRRRGQEARLRCSPMKGHSHVYWYRQLPEEGLKFMVYLQKENIIDESGMPKERFSAEFPKEGPSILRIQQVVRGDSAAYFCASSPMGGANTGELFFGEGSRLTVL.

This rearrangement joins TRBV10-3 to TRBJ2-7; TRBD1 is a possible D gene (5 bases). Per germline, CDR1 ENHRY and CDR2 SYGVKD. This CDR3 has 15 amino acids. V lost 3 bases, J lost 4 bases, and 16 bases lay in between. The CDR3 loop is CAISEKRTGPYEQYF. The DNA of the CDR3 is TGTGCCATCAGTGAAAAACGCACAGGCCCATACGAGCAGTACTTC.

This clone was counted ten times or more. The gene calls are TRBV4-1 and TRBJ1-1; the D gene is possibly TRBD1 (5 bases). Between the trimmed V and J ends, which lost 0 bases and 2 bases, there was a span of 19 bases. Germline CDR1 is MGHRA and CDR2 is YSYEKL. The CDR3 has 18 residues. The CDR3 spells CASSQDAGRPRVNTEAFF. The CDR3 DNA reads as TGCGCCAGCAGCCAAGACGCAGGGAGGCCGAGGGTCAACACTGAAGCTTTCTTT.

This chain links TRBV5-3 with TRBJ2-7, with TRBD2 identical over 14 bases. TRBV5-3 is flagged as an ORF with uncertain function. Losses at the gene ends were 5 bases for V and 0 bases for J; bases not matched to a gene: 13. This CDR3 contains 19 residues. In nucleotides, the CDR3 is TGTGCCAGAAGACGATCCGGGACTAGCGGGGGCCCGAGCTCCTACGAGCAGTACTTC. This encodes CARRRSGTSGGPSSYEQYF.

The rearrangement uses TRBV5-8 and TRBJ2-1; tentatively, D is TRBD2 (5 bases). Germline-derived CDR1 and CDR2 are SGHTS and YDEGEE. This CDR3 spans 15 amino acids. The germline V and J ends were trimmed by 2 bases and 0 bases, with 9 bases remaining between them. CDR3 sequence reads: CASSFLGSSYNEQFF. The CDR3, as DNA: TGTGCCAGCAGCTTTCTGGGGAGCTCCTACAATGAGCAGTTCTTC.

This clone occurred once. V and J are TRBV4-3 and TRBJ2-2, with 7 bases matching TRBD1. The V segment lost 4 bases and the J segment 0 bases; nucleotides outside the gene matches: 5. Germline V gives CDR1 LGHNA, CDR2 YSLEER. This CDR3 has 16 amino acids. CDR3 DNA sequence: TGCGCCAGCAGCCGTGATGGGACAGCGAACACCGGGGAGCTGTTTTTT. It is translated as CASSRDGTANTGELFF.

This chain connects TRBV29-1 to TRBJ1-1; TRBD1 matches at 9 bases. Germline V gene data show CDR1 as SQVTM and CDR2 as ANQGSEA. The CDR3 extends over 15 amino acids. The V and J ends lost 7 bases and 8 bases, in that order; junction bases with no gene match: 17. The CDR3 nucleotides are TGCAGCGGTTTCGGTCCCTACAGGGGGCTGGTGGAAGCTTTCTTT. As protein: CSGFGPYRGLVEAFF.

The chain recombines TRBV6-4 with TRBJ2-2, with a weak D call TRBD1 (5 bases). This CDR3 has 16 amino acids. Germline V CDR1 and CDR2: MRHNA, SNTAGT. Trimming took off 1 base at V and 2 bases at J, with 11 bases between the two ends. The CDR3 sequence: CASSDWETGNTGELFF. DNA for the CDR3: TGTGCCAGCAGTGACTGGGAAACAGGAAACACCGGGGAGCTGTTTTTT.

This chain connects TRBV6-1 to TRBJ1-2; 8 bases align to TRBD1. CDR1 and CDR2 from the germline V gene are MNHNS and SASEGT. V lost 0 bases, J lost 8 bases, and 11 bases stayed unmatched. The CDR3 is 16 amino acids. CDR3: CASSEASGQGGYGYTF. The CDR3 nucleotides are TGTGCCAGCAGTGAAGCGTCTGGACAGGGCGGGTACGGCTACACCTTC.

The V and J genes are TRBV5-4 and TRBJ1-1, with a weak D call TRBD1 (5 bases). The germline V gene encodes CDR1 SGHNT and CDR2 YYREEE (reference sequence). Between the trimmed V and J ends, which lost 0 bases and 5 bases, there was a span of 14 bases. The CDR3 consists of 15 residues. The chain's CDR3 is CASSLELSGGTEAFF. CDR3 DNA sequence: TGTGCCAGCAGCTTGGAATTGTCCGGGGGGACTGAAGCTTTCTTT.

The table lists this clone with a few counts. The chain combines TRBV10-3 with TRBJ2-7; 7 bases align to TRBD1. CDR1 is ENHRY, CDR2 SYGVKD, per germline. Germline trimming cut 4 bases from V and 3 bases from J; bases unmatched to any gene: 3. This CDR3 is built from 13 residues. The chain's CDR3 is CAISGTGDYEQYF. CDR3 sequence (DNA): TGTGCCATCAGTGGGACAGGTGACTACGAGCAGTACTTC.

This clone has a single count. Written as DNA, the CDR3 is TGTGCCAGCAGCTTAGGGACAGGGGGAAAGTACGAGCAGTACTTC. It yields the protein CASSLGTGGKYEQYF. This chain connects TRBV11-3 to TRBJ2-7, with TRBD1 matching over 10 bases. Germline V gives CDR1 SGHNT, CDR2 YENEEA. There are 15 residues in the CDR3. V was pared by 1 base and J by 4 bases, with 4 bases of the junction left unmatched.

This chain links TRBV4-2 with TRBJ2-5; unclear D gene. This CDR3 spans 15 amino acids. CDR1 and CDR2 (germline): LGHNA, YNFKEQ. Trimming removed 1 base from V and 2 bases from J, with 11 bases in between. The CDR3 loop is CASSQASGYQETQYF. In nucleotides, the CDR3 is TGTGCCAGCAGCCAAGCCTCGGGTTATCAAGAGACCCAGTACTTC.

The chain couples TRBV27 to TRBJ2-7, with 8 bases fitting TRBD2. Germline CDR1 MNHEY, CDR2 SMNVEV (reference sequence). This CDR3 contains 17 residues. The junction had 12 bases not matched to a gene; V was cut back by 4 bases and J by 1 base. The chain's CDR3 is CASSSQVSAGGSYEQYF. CDR3 nucleotide sequence: TGTGCCAGCAGTTCCCAAGTCTCCGCGGGGGGTTCCTACGAGCAGTACTTC.

The chain links TRBV9 to TRBJ1-2; the D gene is possibly TRBD1 (6 bases). V was pared by 0 bases and J by 5 bases, with 26 bases between. Looked up from germline, CDR1 is SGDLS and CDR2 is YYNGEE. The CDR3 spans 19 residues. The CDR3 spells CASSVDPGAGERRPYGYTF. The CDR3 DNA follows: TGTGCCAGCAGCGTAGACCCCGGGGCAGGGGAAAGGCGACCTTATGGCTACACCTTC.